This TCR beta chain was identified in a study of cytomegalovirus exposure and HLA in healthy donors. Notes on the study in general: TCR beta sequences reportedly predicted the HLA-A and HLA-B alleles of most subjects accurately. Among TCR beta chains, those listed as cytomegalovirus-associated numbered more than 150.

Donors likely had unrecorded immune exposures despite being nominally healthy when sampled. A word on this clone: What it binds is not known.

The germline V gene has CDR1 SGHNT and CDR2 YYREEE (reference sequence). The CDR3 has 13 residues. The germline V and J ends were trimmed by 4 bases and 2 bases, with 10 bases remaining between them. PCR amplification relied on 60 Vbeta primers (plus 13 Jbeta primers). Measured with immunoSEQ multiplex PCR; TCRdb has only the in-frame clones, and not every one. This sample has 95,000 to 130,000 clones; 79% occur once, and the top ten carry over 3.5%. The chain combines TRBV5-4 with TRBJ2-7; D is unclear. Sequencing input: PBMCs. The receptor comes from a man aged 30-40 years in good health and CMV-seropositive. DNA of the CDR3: TGTGCCAGCAGCCTGCGAGGCGCCTACGAGCAGTACTTC. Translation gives CASSLRGAYEQYF. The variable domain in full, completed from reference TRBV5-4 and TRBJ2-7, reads ETGVTQSPTHLIKTRGQQVTLRCSSQSGHNTVSWYQQALGQGPQFIFQYYREEENGRGNFPPRFSGLQFPNYSSELNVNALELDDSALYLCASSLRGAYEQYFGPGTRLTVT.